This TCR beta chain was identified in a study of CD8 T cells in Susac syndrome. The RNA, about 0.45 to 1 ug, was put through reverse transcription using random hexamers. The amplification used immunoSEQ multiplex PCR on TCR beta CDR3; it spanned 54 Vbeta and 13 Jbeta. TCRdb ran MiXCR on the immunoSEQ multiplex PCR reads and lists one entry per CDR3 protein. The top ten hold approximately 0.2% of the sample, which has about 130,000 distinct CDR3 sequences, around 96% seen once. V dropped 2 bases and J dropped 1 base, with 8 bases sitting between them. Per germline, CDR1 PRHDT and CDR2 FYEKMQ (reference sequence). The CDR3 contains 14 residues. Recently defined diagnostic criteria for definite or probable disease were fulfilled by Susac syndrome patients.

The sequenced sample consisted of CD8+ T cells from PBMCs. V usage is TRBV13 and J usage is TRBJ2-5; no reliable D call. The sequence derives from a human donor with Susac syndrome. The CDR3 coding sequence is TGTGCCAGCAGCTTAAAGGGCAGCCAAGAGACCCAGTACTTC. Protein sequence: CASSLKGSQETQYF.